Following are 22 T cell receptor beta chains from one sample sequenced in a study of identical twins. In TCRdb, the 5' RACE reads were re-called with MiXCR into one record per CDR3 protein. The sample consists of approximately 700,000 distinct CDR3 sequences, around 5.7% of them appearing once. Specimen: naive T cells sorted from blood. The receptors here all came from a man in his late teens or twenties in good health.

Ten or more counts support this clonotype. This chain connects TRBV5-1 to TRBJ2-7; 9 nucleotides align to TRBD2. Germline lookup yields CDR1 SGHRS and CDR2 YFSETQ. The ends lost 4 bases at V and 3 bases at J; junction bases unmatched: 14. CDR3 length: 17 residues. The CDR3 sequence is CASSRRQGIAGDYEQYV. The CDR3 DNA follows: TGCGCCAGCAGCCGTCGACAGGGTATAGCGGGAGACTACGAGCAGTACGTC.

This clonotype was seen repeatedly, ten times or more. V usage is TRBV6-5 and J usage is TRBJ2-1; D call uncertain. Germline CDR1 MNHEY, CDR2 SVGAGI. V gave up 4 bases and J gave up 9 bases, with 10 bases separating them. This CDR3 contains 12 residues. The CDR3 DNA reads as TGTGCCAGCAGTTCCGACAATTTTGAGCAGTTCTTC. Translation: CASSSDNFEQFF.

V usage is TRBV5-1 and J usage is TRBJ2-1, with 7 nucleotides matching TRBD2. The germline CDR1 and CDR2 sequences are SGHRS and YFSETQ. Unmatched junction bases numbered 7, after V lost 2 bases and J lost 5 bases. The CDR3 has 15 residues. CDR3 in DNA: TGCGCCAGCAGCTTTGCAGCGGGGTCAAACAATGAGCAGTTCTTC. Translated, it gives CASSFAAGSNNEQFF.

The chain uses TRBV5-1 and TRBJ2-5, with 10 bases fitting TRBD1. The J segment lost 5 bases and the V segment lost 7 bases, leaving 8 bases of the junction unmatched. CDR1 and CDR2 from the germline V gene are SGHRS and YFSETQ. CDR3 length: 14 residues. The CDR3 DNA sequence: TGCGCCAGCGGAAGACAGGGGGCCCGGGAGACCCAGTACTTC. Translation: CASGRQGARETQYF.

This clonotype was seen a handful of times. V usage is TRBV10-3 and J usage is TRBJ2-3; 8 nucleotides line up with TRBD1. Germline V gives CDR1 ENHRY, CDR2 SYGVKD. Unmatched junction bases numbered 5, after V lost 6 bases and J lost 3 bases. This CDR3 is built from 14 residues. CDR3 bases: TGTGCCATCAGCCTGGACAGGGAAACAGATACGCAGTATTTT. Translation: CAISLDRETDTQYF.

This clonotype was detected ten times or more. This chain connects TRBV12-3 or TRBV12-4 to TRBJ1-5, with 12 nucleotides matching TRBD1. This CDR3 has 12 residues. Trimming cost V 5 bases and J 15 bases; bases outside gene matches: 5. CDR3 DNA sequence: TGTGCCAGCAGTGCCGGGACAGGGGGCGGGCATTTT. Its protein product is CASSAGTGGGHF.

This clonotype has a handful of counts. The chain links TRBV7-9 to TRBJ1-5; D is uncertain. Germline V gene data show CDR1 as SEHNR and CDR2 as FQNEAQ (reference sequence). V was pared by 2 bases and J by 6 bases, with 5 bases between. The CDR3 totals 12 residues. As DNA, the CDR3 is TGTGCCAGCAGCTTATCAACTCAGCCCCAGCATTTT. Protein product: CASSLSTQPQHF.

The V and J genes are TRBV6-2 or TRBV6-3 and TRBJ1-2, with D hard to call. Trimming shortened V by 0 bases and J by 6 bases, and 14 bases separated the two germline ends. CDR1 MNHEY and CDR2 SVGEGT come from the germline V gene. CDR3 length: 15 residues. CDR3 DNA sequence: TGTGCCAGCAGTTACTCAAGGTGGAGCTCGGATGGCTACACCTTC. Translated: CASSYSRWSSDGYTF.

This clonotype was recorded a few times. V is TRBV5-6 and J is TRBJ2-5, with D tentatively TRBD1 (5 bases). The CDR3 spans 14 residues. The V and J ends lost 3 bases and 2 bases respectively, with 11 bases between them. Germline V gives CDR1 SGHDT, CDR2 YYEEEE. The chain's CDR3 is CASSSQGFQETQYF. The DNA for the CDR3 is TGTGCCAGCAGCTCCCAGGGATTTCAAGAGACCCAGTACTTC.

The sample holds a few counts of this clonotype. The chain combines TRBV27 with TRBJ1-5; D remains ambiguous. Germline V CDR1 and CDR2: MNHEY, SMNVEV (reference sequence). With 6 bases removed from V and 2 bases from J, the gap between germline ends came to 17 bases. CDR3 length equals 16 residues. CDR3 DNA sequence: TGTGCCAGCAGAGGAAATCCCCAGCTCGGCAATCAGCCCCAGCATTTT. Translated, it gives CASRGNPQLGNQPQHF.

This clonotype was counted ten times or more. J is TRBJ1-2 and V is TRBV29-1; possibly TRBD1 for D (5 bases). The CDR3 length is 15 residues. Between the trimmed V and J ends, which lost 1 base and 2 bases, there was a span of 14 bases. Germline values: CDR1 SQVTM, CDR2 ANQGSEA. The CDR3, as DNA: TGCAGCGTTGAAGGGGATAGACAGACGAACTATGGCTACACCTTC. This gives the protein CSVEGDRQTNYGYTF.

This clonotype was detected only a few times. The genes are TRBV6-5 and TRBJ2-2; 10 nucleotides align to TRBD2. CDR3 length: 15 amino acids. V shed 5 bases, J shed 6 bases, and the junction held 6 bases outside the gene matches. In germline, CDR1 is MNHEY, CDR2 SVGAGI. CDR3 in DNA: TGTGCCAGCAGTCTCTCGCTAGCGGGAGCCGGGGAGCTGTTTTTT. It codes for CASSLSLAGAGELFF.

V usage is TRBV10-1 and J usage is TRBJ2-1; TRBD2 matches 9 bases. The V segment lost 6 bases and the J segment 4 bases; nucleotides outside the gene matches: 16. Germline CDR1 WNHNN, CDR2 SYGVQD (reference sequence). The CDR3 consists of 18 residues. The CDR3 DNA reads TGCGCCAGCAGAGCAAACCTGAGGGGCGGGAGGGTTTACAATGAGCAGTTCTTC. Translated, it gives CASRANLRGGRVYNEQFF.

At least ten counts were recorded for this clonotype. V and J are TRBV28 and TRBJ2-5, with D unclear. V was shortened by 6 bases and J by 2 bases, with 19 bases between the two germline ends. The CDR3 contains 16 residues. From germline, CDR1 is MDHEN and CDR2 SYDVKM. This chain's CDR3 is CASSPPLLAAQETQYF. In DNA form, the CDR3 reads TGTGCCAGCAGCCCGCCCCTTCTCGCGGCACAAGAGACCCAGTACTTC.

This clonotype has a count of ten or more. The chain uses TRBV12-3 or TRBV12-4 and TRBJ2-7; 7 bases align to TRBD2. The CDR3 is 14 amino acids. V shed 0 bases, J shed 2 bases, and the junction held 1 base outside the gene matches. The CDR3 reads CASSLAGTTYEQYV. CDR3 DNA: TGTGCCAGCAGTTTAGCAGGGACTACCTACGAGCAGTACGTC.

This clonotype was seen many times. This chain uses TRBV20-1 with TRBJ2-5; D call uncertain. CDR1 is DFQATT, CDR2 SNEGSKA, per germline (reference sequence). Trimming removed 0 bases at V and 2 bases at J, with 7 bases between. The CDR3 sequence is 13 residues long. The CDR3 bases are TGCAGTGCTAGAGATTCGGGTCAAGAGACCCAGTACTTC. Its translation is CSARDSGQETQYF.

This clonotype was seen ten or more times. This chain joins TRBV7-2 and TRBJ2-5; D possibly corresponds to TRBD1 (6 bases). Trimming left V 0 bases short and J 0 bases short, with 14 bases between. The CDR3 sequence is 17 residues long. Per germline, CDR1 SGHTA and CDR2 FQGNSA. The CDR3 region has the DNA TGTGCCAGCAGCTTAGCAGGGGGACATCTGTACCAAGAGACCCAGTACTTC. Translated, it gives CASSLAGGHLYQETQYF.

This clonotype was counted many times. This chain connects TRBV27 to TRBJ2-7; 7 bases are shared with TRBD2. This CDR3 is 13 amino acids long. With V trimmed by 7 bases and J by 4 bases, 7 bases remained unmatched. Germline CDR1 reads MNHEY; CDR2 reads SMNVEV (reference sequence). DNA for the CDR3: TGTGCCAGCATTGGGGGGGGTTCTTACGAGCAGTACTTC. Amino acids: CASIGGGSYEQYF.

The rearrangement joins TRBV7-9 to TRBJ2-1; no definite D call. In germline, CDR1 is SEHNR, CDR2 FQNEAQ (reference sequence). V lost 1 base and J lost 0, with 7 bases in between. The CDR3 is 15 amino acids. CDR3 sequence: CASSLDGNSYNEQFF. Written as DNA, the CDR3 is TGTGCCAGCAGCTTAGATGGTAACTCCTACAATGAGCAGTTCTTC.

The table lists this clonotype with a few counts. The genes are TRBV12-3 or TRBV12-4 and TRBJ1-4, with TRBD1 matching over 7 bases. CDR3 length: 14 amino acids. Trimming at V came to 5 bases and at J to 9 bases, leaving 9 bases not matched to a gene. The CDR3: CASSRTGGGKKLFF. CDR3 coding DNA: TGTGCCAGCAGTAGGACAGGAGGGGGAAAAAAACTGTTTTTT.

This clonotype was seen many times. The chain joins TRBV20-1 to TRBJ2-4, with TRBD2 matching 8 bases. This CDR3 has 15 amino acids. Per germline, CDR1 DFQATT and CDR2 SNEGSKA (reference sequence). V lost 3 bases, J lost 1 base, and 5 bases stayed unmatched. The CDR3 loop reads CSARGLVPAKNIQYF. For the CDR3, the DNA is TGCAGTGCTAGGGGACTAGTTCCGGCCAAAAACATTCAGTACTTC.

This clonotype was observed many times. This chain uses TRBV12-3 or TRBV12-4 with TRBJ2-7; D might be TRBD2 (7 bases). V was shortened by 7 bases and J by 4 bases, with 17 bases between the two germline ends. There are 14 residues in the CDR3. CDR3 sequence: CASNRGGEPYEQYF. CDR3 nucleotide sequence: TGTGCCAGCAATCGAGGGGGGGAGCCGTACGAGCAGTACTTC.